This TCR beta chain was recovered during a study of CD8+ T cells in alopecia areata. Notes on the study in general: Unlike in mice, where it was clearer, TCR sharing across patients was less clear, possibly HLA-related. Normal skin's resident alphabeta T cells are also sequenced in scalp samples. Affected scalp, especially in alopecia totalis/universalis, had a higher clonality than normal scalp did.

As part of sample collection, lesional scalp punch biopsies and peripheral blood were taken from alopecia areata patients. The germline CDR1 and CDR2 sequences are SQVTM and ANQGSEA. The ends lost 3 bases at V and 8 bases at J; junction bases unmatched: 6. This CDR3 comprises 13 residues. With respect to this clone: What it binds is not known.

Extracted from the samples, RNA was reverse transcribed into cDNA to serve as the sequencing template. Data came from immunoSEQ multiplex PCR; TCRdb stores just in-frame clones and leaves some out. The sample has tens of thousands of clones, approximately 60% seen once. V is TRBV29-1 and J is TRBJ1-4, with 7 bases identical to TRBD1. The receptor was derived from a human donor with alopecia areata. The sequenced material came from NKG2D-high CD8+ T cells sorted from blood. CDR3 sequence: CSVEEGAKEKLFF. The CDR3 nucleotides read TGCAGCGTTGAGGAGGGGGCAAAGGAAAAACTGTTTTTT.